This TCR beta chain was retrieved from a study of OX40 agonist ivuxolimab in advanced cancers. For the study at large: One patient with hepatocellular carcinoma and two with cutaneous melanoma, three in all, had partial responses.

Between the trimmed V and J ends, which lost 0 bases and 4 bases, there was a span of 8 bases. The CDR3 is 14 amino acids. Germline values: CDR1 SGHNT, CDR2 YYREEE (reference sequence). The protocol was immunoSEQ multiplex PCR, while the TCRdb copy is restricted to in-frame clones and leaves out a portion. Of 95,000 to 100,000 clones listed, less than 85% were seen once; the top ten hold under 6.5%. The chain employs TRBV5-4 and TRBJ2-1; D is undetermined. This receptor was obtained from an adult with an advanced solid tumor such as melanoma, head and neck, liver or kidney cancer. The sequenced sample was CD4+ or CD8+ T cells sorted from blood, obtained in a trial of the OX40 agonist ivuxolimab. The CDR3 here is CASSLGAEYNEQFF. In nucleotides, the CDR3 is TGTGCCAGCAGCTTGGGGGCAGAGTACAATGAGCAGTTCTTC.